A selection of T cell receptor beta chains follows, all from one sample in a study of blood T cells in healthy people across ages. TCRdb independently ran MiXCR on the 5' RACE reads; one entry per CDR3 protein. This repertoire shows hundreds of thousands of distinct CDR3 sequences, about 50% found once; its top ten account for roughly 13%. Sequencing input: blood. These receptor sequences come from a woman older than 75 in good health. Both conserved end residues are part of each CDR3. Each record gives: D gene, J gene, V gene, clone size, CDR3 protein, CDR3 DNA. A D gene is named only where the DNA matches it firmly. Part of the rows lack a size; the others show once, few, many or a class for expanded clones.

D: -; J: TRBJ2-7; V: TRBV7-2; size: -; CDR3: CASAGIYEQYF; DNA: TGTGCCAGCGCGGGTATCTACGAGCAGTACTTC
D: TRBD1; J: TRBJ2-1; V: TRBV2; size: -; CDR3: CASSEALQGNEQFF; DNA: TGTGCCAGCAGTGAAGCGCTACAGGGGAATGAGCAGTTCTTC
D: -; J: TRBJ1-6; V: TRBV20-1; size: once; CDR3: CSAQLEGRNSPLHF; DNA: TGCAGTGCTCAGCTGGAGGGCAGAAATTCACCCCTCCACTTT
D: -; J: TRBJ2-5; V: TRBV5-1; size: few; CDR3: CASWRSQETQYF; DNA: TGCGCCAGCTGGAGGTCCCAAGAGACCCAGTACTTC
D: -; J: TRBJ2-7; V: TRBV6-6; size: -; CDR3: CASSYPTYSHEQYF; DNA: TGTGCCAGCAGTTACCCCACGTATTCCCACGAGCAGTACTTC
D: TRBD2; J: TRBJ2-3; V: TRBV5-1; size: many; CDR3: CASSGGTSQSTDTQYF; DNA: TGCGCCAGCAGCGGAGGGACTAGCCAAAGCACAGATACGCAGTATTTT
D: TRBD2; J: TRBJ2-5; V: TRBV7-2; size: -; CDR3: CASSTDLLAGAGTQYF; DNA: TGTGCCAGCAGCACCGATTTGCTAGCGGGGGCCGGAACCCAGTACTTC
D: TRBD1; J: TRBJ2-1; V: TRBV29-1; size: -; CDR3: CSVGQDDNEQNF; DNA: TGCAGCGTCGGACAGGATGACAACGAGCAGAACTTC
D: TRBD1; J: TRBJ1-2; V: TRBV7-2; size: -; CDR3: CASSTPGGRGYTF; DNA: TGTGCCAGCAGCACCCCAGGGGGCAGGGGCTACACCTTC
D: -; J: TRBJ1-6; V: TRBV25-1; size: few; CDR3: CASSRDNSPLHF; DNA: TGTGCCAGCAGCAGGGATAATTCACCCCTCCACTTT
D: -; J: TRBJ2-3; V: TRBV29-1; size: -; CDR3: CSVVGQGRSSDTQYF; DNA: TGCAGCGTTGTAGGTCAGGGGCGAAGTTCAGATACGCAGTATTTT
D: TRBD1; J: TRBJ2-5; V: TRBV10-3; size: many; CDR3: CAISGDRAVETQYF; DNA: TGTGCCATCAGCGGGGACAGGGCTGTCGAGACCCAGTACTTC
D: -; J: TRBJ1-5; V: TRBV6-2/TRBV6-3; size: -; CDR3: CASSGGGLEPQHF; DNA: TGTGCCAGCAGTGGGGGGGGTTTAGAGCCCCAGCATTTT
D: -; J: TRBJ1-2; V: TRBV12-3/TRBV12-4; size: -; CDR3: CASSFKRPKEGYGYTF; DNA: TGTGCCAGCAGTTTTAAGCGCCCAAAGGAAGGCTATGGCTACACCTTC
D: -; J: TRBJ2-5; V: TRBV20-1; size: -; CDR3: CIARGLGETQYF; DNA: TGCATTGCTCGAGGACTTGGAGAGACCCAGTACTTC
D: -; J: TRBJ1-4; V: TRBV6-5; size: many; CDR3: CASSYSYRGAASANEKLFF; DNA: TGTGCCAGCAGTTACTCGTACCGAGGGGCAGCGTCTGCTAATGAAAAACTGTTTTTT
D: TRBD1; J: TRBJ1-1; V: TRBV5-1; size: -; CDR3: CASSLADRDSFTEAFF; DNA: TGCGCCAGCAGCTTGGCCGACCGGGACAGTTTCACTGAAGCTTTCTTT
D: -; J: TRBJ2-7; V: TRBV12-3/TRBV12-4; size: -; CDR3: CASSWGGSSYEQYF; DNA: TGTGCCAGCAGTTGGGGCGGGTCCAGCTACGAGCAGTACTTC
D: -; J: TRBJ2-3; V: TRBV29-1; size: -; CDR3: CSVVRGLETDTQYF; DNA: TGCAGCGTCGTGCGGGGGCTGGAAACAGATACGCAGTATTTT
D: -; J: TRBJ2-2; V: TRBV28; size: -; CDR3: CASSSPVWAGELFF; DNA: TGTGCCAGCAGTTCCCCCGTGTGGGCCGGGGAGCTGTTTTTT
D: -; J: TRBJ2-1; V: TRBV7-9; size: few; CDR3: CASSPNLPWEQFF; DNA: TGTGCCAGCAGCCCCAACCTCCCTTGGGAGCAGTTCTTC
D: -; J: TRBJ2-3; V: TRBV7-3; size: many; CDR3: CASSLTPSGTDTQYF; DNA: TGTGCCAGCAGCTTAACGCCTAGCGGCACAGATACGCAGTATTTT
D: -; J: TRBJ2-1; V: TRBV28; size: many; CDR3: CASSFLAGRDYNEQFF; DNA: TGTGCCAGCAGTTTTCTAGCAGGAAGGGACTACAATGAGCAGTTCTTC
D: TRBD1; J: TRBJ2-7; V: TRBV10-1; size: -; CDR3: CASSLPGQGDEQYF; DNA: TGCGCCAGCAGTTTGCCGGGACAGGGGGACGAGCAGTACTTC
D: -; J: TRBJ2-3; V: TRBV5-1; size: -; CDR3: CASSFDKWPDTQYF; DNA: TGCGCCAGCAGCTTTGATAAGTGGCCAGATACGCAGTATTTT
D: -; J: TRBJ2-7; V: TRBV3-1; size: many; CDR3: CASSQDHGRLTRQYF; DNA: TGTGCCAGCAGCCAAGATCACGGTCGCTTAACCCGGCAGTACTTC
D: -; J: TRBJ2-7; V: TRBV30; size: few; CDR3: CAWSVTGLHEQYF; DNA: TGTGCCTGGAGTGTAACAGGGCTCCACGAGCAGTACTTC
D: TRBD2; J: TRBJ2-5; V: TRBV14; size: -; CDR3: CASSQDSGSWETQYF; DNA: TGTGCCAGCAGCCAAGATAGCGGGTCGTGGGAGACCCAGTACTTC
D: TRBD2; J: TRBJ2-1; V: TRBV3-1; size: few; CDR3: CASSQASGGGEQFF; DNA: TGTGCCAGCAGCCAGGCTAGCGGGGGGGGTGAGCAGTTCTTC
D: TRBD1; J: TRBJ2-7; V: TRBV7-2; size: -; CDR3: CASSLRDSMYEQYF; DNA: TGTGCCAGCAGCCTAAGGGACAGTATGTACGAGCAGTACTTC
D: -; J: TRBJ2-3; V: TRBV12-3/TRBV12-4; size: -; CDR3: CASGRGKADTQYF; DNA: TGTGCCAGCGGGAGGGGGAAAGCAGATACGCAGTATTTT
D: -; J: TRBJ1-2; V: TRBV6-6; size: many; CDR3: CASSRTDVYGYTF; DNA: TGTGCCAGCAGCCGGACGGACGTCTATGGCTACACCTTC
D: TRBD1; J: TRBJ2-7; V: TRBV6-5; size: -; CDR3: CASSYSDTGAYEQYF; DNA: TGTGCCAGCAGTTACTCAGACACAGGGGCCTACGAGCAGTACTTC
D: -; J: TRBJ1-1; V: TRBV13; size: many; CDR3: CASSLVGQNTEAFF; DNA: TGTGCCAGCAGCCTTGTGGGGCAAAACACTGAAGCTTTCTTT
D: -; J: TRBJ1-2; V: TRBV14; size: many; CDR3: CASSQFHRSTQPTYGYTF; DNA: TGTGCCAGCAGCCAATTTCATCGATCCACTCAGCCCACCTATGGCTACACCTTC
D: -; J: TRBJ1-2; V: TRBV24-1; size: -; CDR3: CATSDPGGGYTF; DNA: TGTGCCACCAGTGATCCCGGTGGTGGCTACACCTTC
D: -; J: TRBJ2-7; V: TRBV21-1; size: -; CDR3: CASSKGTGNGTYEQYF; DNA: TGTGCCAGCAGCAAAGGGACAGGGAATGGGACCTACGAGCAGTACTTC
D: -; J: TRBJ2-5; V: TRBV7-9; size: many; CDR3: CASSLAASSGTQYF; DNA: TGTGCCAGCAGCTTAGCTGCCTCGTCGGGAACCCAGTACTTC
D: -; J: TRBJ2-3; V: TRBV6-2/TRBV6-3; size: -; CDR3: CASSYGRGRSDTQYF; DNA: TGTGCCAGCAGTTATGGCCGGGGGCGGTCAGATACGCAGTATTTT
D: -; J: TRBJ1-2; V: TRBV5-1; size: -; CDR3: CASSFGQNPTNYGYTF; DNA: TGCGCCAGCAGCTTCGGACAGAATCCTACTAACTATGGCTACACCTTC
D: TRBD2; J: TRBJ2-1; V: TRBV3-1; size: many; CDR3: CASSHLAGGYNEQFF; DNA: TGTGCCAGCAGCCACCTAGCGGGGGGGTACAATGAGCAGTTCTTC
D: TRBD2; J: TRBJ2-3; V: TRBV12-3/TRBV12-4; size: -; CDR3: CASSLFPLAGGLDTQYF; DNA: TGTGCCAGCAGTTTATTCCCTCTAGCGGGGGGCCTAGATACGCAGTATTTT
D: TRBD2; J: TRBJ2-1; V: TRBV12-3/TRBV12-4; size: many; CDR3: CASRSGRAHNEQFF; DNA: TGTGCCAGCAGAAGCGGGAGGGCCCACAATGAGCAGTTCTTC
D: -; J: TRBJ2-7; V: TRBV7-2; size: -; CDR3: CASSLEGWGEQYF; DNA: TGTGCCAGCAGCCTAGAGGGGTGGGGCGAGCAGTACTTC
D: TRBD1; J: TRBJ1-4; V: TRBV5-1; size: many; CDR3: CASSRDRDSEKLFF; DNA: TGCGCCAGCAGCCGGGACAGGGACAGTGAAAAACTGTTTTTT
D: -; J: TRBJ2-1; V: TRBV2; size: -; CDR3: CASANSASSYNEQFF; DNA: TGTGCCAGCGCGAATAGCGCTAGCTCCTACAATGAGCAGTTCTTC
D: -; J: TRBJ2-6; V: TRBV12-3/TRBV12-4; size: once; CDR3: CASGLWQGRGLSSGADVLTF; DNA: TGTGCCAGCGGTTTATGGCAGGGGCGCGGATTGAGCTCTGGGGCCGACGTCCTGACTTTC
D: -; J: TRBJ1-2; V: TRBV10-3; size: -; CDR3: CAISESIIYGYTF; DNA: TGTGCCATCAGTGAGTCGATAATCTATGGCTACACCTTC
D: -; J: TRBJ1-1; V: TRBV20-1; size: -; CDR3: CSALRDTMNTEAFF; DNA: TGCAGTGCTCTCCGGGACACCATGAACACTGAAGCTTTCTTT
D: TRBD2; J: TRBJ2-3; V: TRBV29-1; size: -; CDR3: CSVETSGRTDTQYF; DNA: TGCAGCGTGGAGACTAGCGGGAGGACAGATACGCAGTATTTT
D: -; J: TRBJ1-4; V: TRBV4-2; size: -; CDR3: CASSQEEKFFRATNEKLFF; DNA: TGTGCCAGCAGCCAAGAAGAAAAATTCTTTCGAGCTACTAATGAAAAACTGTTTTTT
D: -; J: TRBJ2-5; V: TRBV7-2; size: -; CDR3: CASSLERKGNEQYF; DNA: TGTGCCAGCAGCTTAGAAAGGAAGGGTAATGAGCAGTACTTC
D: TRBD1; J: TRBJ1-1; V: TRBV29-1; size: -; CDR3: CSGSRQGQSSAEAFF; DNA: TGCAGCGGGAGTCGACAGGGCCAGAGCTCGGCTGAAGCTTTCTTT
D: TRBD1; J: TRBJ2-3; V: TRBV29-1; size: -; CDR3: CSVAAGQGHDTQYF; DNA: TGCAGCGTTGCAGCGGGACAGGGCCACGATACGCAGTATTTT
D: TRBD2; J: TRBJ2-1; V: TRBV7-3; size: many; CDR3: CASSWGGNEQFF; DNA: TGTGCCAGCAGCTGGGGGGGCAATGAGCAGTTCTTC